A single sample gave rise to the 23 T cell receptor beta chains below, sequenced in a study of brain metastases from non-small cell lung cancer. The repertoire was sequenced with immunoSEQ multiplex PCR; TCRdb's copy has only in-frame clones and lacks some. The table shows over 1,500 clones, with 75% to 90% occurring only once. Source material: primary lung tumor tissue. These TCRs come from a donor at least 40 years old with non-small cell lung cancer.

The sample holds a few counts of this clone. The chain combines TRBV4-1 with TRBJ1-5; no reliable D call. The germline V gene has CDR1 MGHRA and CDR2 YSYEKL. The CDR3 extends over 13 amino acids. Trimming cost V 4 bases and J 8 bases, with 12 bases left between them. In DNA, the CDR3 is TGCGCCAGCAGCCCCCCCAACGCGGAGCCCCAGCATTTT. Its translation is CASSPPNAEPQHF.

With respect to this clone: This could be a read error, since a much larger clone is one nucleotide away. The V call is TRBV21-1, the J call TRBJ1-1; the table names TRBD1, a call not compared with the DNA. TRBV21-1 is reported as a pseudogene. The CDR3 contains 14 residues. The CDR3 bases are TGTGTCAGCAGCAAAAAAGACAGGGGCACTGAAGCTTTCTTT. The encoded protein is CVSSKKDRGTEAFF.

CDR3 amino acids: CASRLRGVSGTEAFF. Here the CDR3 DNA reads TGTGCCAGCAGACTCAGGGGTGTAAGTGGCACTGAAGCTTTCTTT. The chain couples TRBV2 to TRBJ1-1; a possible D gene is TRBD1 (6 bases). With 6 bases removed from V and 4 bases from J, the gap between germline ends came to 18 bases. Germline CDR1 SNHLY, CDR2 FYNNEI. The CDR3 covers 15 residues. Based on the CDR3 plus reference TRBV2 and TRBJ1-1, the full variable domain is EPEVTQTPSHQVTQMGQEVILRCVPISNHLYFYWYRQILGQKVEFLVSFYNNEISEKSEIFDDQFSVERPDGSNFTLKIRSTKLEDSAMYFCASRLRGVSGTEAFFGQGTRLTVV.

V and J are TRBV2 and TRBJ1-1, with D possibly being TRBD1 (5 bases). V was trimmed by 5 bases and J by 4 bases, leaving 8 bases between them. This CDR3 has 12 amino acids. Germline-derived CDR1 and CDR2 are SNHLY and FYNNEI. The CDR3 nucleotides read TGTGCCAGCAGTTATACAGGCACTGAAGCTTTCTTT. Translating gives CASSYTGTEAFF.

The genes are TRBV7-8 and TRBJ1-5; D perhaps matches TRBD1 (6 bases). CDR1 SGHVS and CDR2 FQNEAQ come from the germline V gene. CDR3 length: 20 residues. V lost 4 bases and J 2 bases, leaving 27 bases between the germline ends. The CDR3 here is CASSSSATGGRVLGNQPQHF. The CDR3 DNA reads TGTGCCAGCAGCTCCTCGGCGACGGGGGGCAGGGTACTGGGCAATCAGCCCCAGCATTTT. The complete variable domain, with remaining parts taken from reference TRBV7-8 and TRBJ1-5, reads GAGVSQSPRYKVAKRGQDVALRCDPISGHVSLFWYQQALGQGPEFLTYFQNEAQLDKSGLPSDRFFAERPEGSVSTLKIQRTQQEDSAVYLCASSSSATGGRVLGNQPQHFGDGTRLSIL.

The gene calls are TRBV18 and TRBJ2-3; D uncertain. Trimming removed 3 bases from V and 2 bases from J, with 9 bases in between. There are 14 residues in the CDR3. Per the germline V gene, CDR1 is KGHSH and CDR2 is LQKENI. CDR3 residues: CASSPPSNTDTQYF. Here the CDR3 DNA reads TGTGCCAGCTCACCCCCCTCTAACACAGATACGCAGTATTTT.

This sequence joins TRBV30 and TRBJ1-6; D is ambiguous. Germline V lookup: CDR1 GTSNPN, CDR2 SVGIG (reference sequence). This CDR3 is 12 amino acids long. V was cut by 0 bases and J by 11 bases, with 8 bases left in between. The chain's CDR3 is CAWSVNRTPLHF. DNA for the CDR3: TGTGCCTGGAGTGTTAACAGAACACCCCTCCACTTT.

The chain has TRBV7-9 and TRBJ1-6; D gene unclear. CDR1 is SEHNR, CDR2 FQNEAQ, per germline (reference sequence). V was cut by 5 bases and J by 10 bases, with 18 bases left in between. CDR3 length: 15 residues. The CDR3 protein is CASSPSTAVGSPLHF. CDR3 in DNA: TGTGCCAGCAGCCCAAGCACAGCGGTGGGGTCACCCCTCCACTTT.

The chain employs TRBV2 and TRBJ2-7; the match to TRBD1 covers 8 bases. Losses at the gene ends were 6 bases for V and 0 bases for J; bases not matched to a gene: 7. In germline, CDR1 is SNHLY, CDR2 FYNNEI. The CDR3 has 15 amino acids. CDR3 DNA sequence: TGTGCCAGCAGGGAGGGGACAGGAAGCTCCTACGAGCAGTACTTC. Its translation is CASREGTGSSYEQYF.

This clone came up once. A junction end diverges from the germline sequence, so it may reflect a read error. The J gene is TRBJ1-2, the V gene TRBV4-1; no clear D gene. The CDR3 sequence is 15 residues long. CDR1 and CDR2 from the germline V gene are MGHRA and YSYEKL. This CDR3 is CASSQGHLANYDYTF. The CDR3 DNA follows: TGCGCCAGCAGCCAAGGACATTTAGCTAACTATGACTACACCTTC.

This clone came up a few times. V usage is TRBV5-5 and J usage is TRBJ2-2, with 7 bases lining up with TRBD1. The CDR3 spans 17 residues. Trimming cost V 4 bases and J 5 bases; bases outside gene matches: 14. Germline V gene sequence: CDR1 SGHKS, CDR2 YYEKEE (reference sequence). CDR3 in DNA: TGTGCCAGCAGCCCTCGACAGGGCCAGCATGGGACCGGGGAGCTGTTTTTT. It translates to CASSPRQGQHGTGELFF.

This rearrangement joins TRBV19 to TRBJ2-7, with TRBD2 identical over 15 bases. The length of the CDR3 is 15 residues. The V and J ends lost 10 bases and 5 bases, in that order; junction bases with no gene match: 9. Germline V gene sequence: CDR1 LNHDA, CDR2 SQIVND (reference sequence). CDR3 sequence (DNA): TGTGCCACCGGGACTAGCGGGGGGTGGGGGCACGAGCAGTACTTC. Translation: CATGTSGGWGHEQYF.

J is TRBJ2-7 and V is TRBV18; D may be TRBD2 (5 bases). Germline CDR1 KGHSH, CDR2 LQKENI. This CDR3 comprises 13 residues. V was clipped by 3 bases and J by 5 bases, with 11 bases between them. The CDR3, as DNA: TGTGCCAGCTCACCCAAACTAGTCGACGAGCAGTACTTC. This translates into CASSPKLVDEQYF.

This chain uses TRBV15 with TRBJ2-3; 8 nucleotides agree with TRBD1. V dropped 6 bases and J dropped 0; count of bases not matched to a gene: 2. Per the germline V gene, CDR1 is LNHNV and CDR2 is YYDKDF (reference sequence). The CDR3 loop spans 14 amino acids. The CDR3 nucleotides are TGTGCCACCAGGGACAGGGTTAGCACAGATACGCAGTATTTT. Its protein is CATRDRVSTDTQYF.

The CDR3 is CASSYSAGGRYPETQYF. In DNA, the CDR3 is TGTGCCAGCAGTTACTCGGCGGGGGGGAGATATCCAGAGACCCAGTACTTC. The genes are TRBV6-2 or TRBV6-3 and TRBJ2-5, with 9 bases aligning to TRBD2. CDR1 is MNHEY and CDR2 is SVGEGT in the germline V gene. V was pared by 0 bases and J by 4 bases, with 9 bases of the junction left unmatched. This CDR3 region has 17 residues.

This sequence joins TRBV18 and TRBJ2-3; D unclear. Germline V gene lookup returns CDR1 KGHSH and CDR2 LQKENI. The CDR3 length is 12 residues. V gave up 1 base and J gave up 2 bases, with 1 base separating them. The CDR3 region is CASSPHTDTQYF. The CDR3 DNA follows: TGTGCCAGCTCACCACACACAGATACGCAGTATTTT. The whole variable domain, remainder taken from reference TRBV18 and TRBJ2-3, is NAGVMQNPRHLVRRRGQEARLRCSPMKGHSHVYWYRQLPEEGLKFMVYLQKENIIDESGMPKERFSAEFPKEGPSILRIQQVVRGDSAAYFCASSPHTDTQYFGPGTRLTVL.

This chain joins TRBV7-9 and TRBJ2-3, with 10 bases fitting TRBD2. Germline V lookup: CDR1 SEHNR, CDR2 FQNEAQ (reference sequence). The CDR3 consists of 15 residues. V dropped 4 bases and J dropped 6; count of bases not matched to a gene: 7. The CDR3 is CASSSAGGPLDTQYF. CDR3 nucleotide sequence: TGTGCCAGCAGCTCAGCGGGGGGGCCGCTGGATACGCAGTATTTT. Drawing the rest from reference TRBV7-9 and TRBJ2-3, the complete variable domain is DTGVSQNPRHKITKRGQNVTFRCDPISEHNRLYWYRQTLGQGPEFLTYFQNEAQLEKSRLLSDRFSAERPKGSFSTLEIQRTEQGDSAMYLCASSSAGGPLDTQYFGPGTRLTVL.

The rearrangement uses TRBV19 and TRBJ2-5; D possibly uses TRBD1 or TRBD2 (5 bases each). CDR1 and CDR2 from the germline V gene are LNHDA and SQIVND (reference sequence). The CDR3 totals 15 residues. Trimming shortened V by 1 base and J by 5 bases, and 14 bases separated the two germline ends. In nucleotides, the CDR3 is TGTGCCAGTAGTATAGCCCGGGGCAGTGAGGAGACCCAGTACTTC. Protein product: CASSIARGSEETQYF.

The chain has TRBV24-1 and TRBJ2-3; no clear D gene. This CDR3 has 13 amino acids. Germline CDR1 and CDR2: KGHDR and SFDVKD. Trimming shortened V by 9 bases and J by 1 base, and 10 bases separated the two germline ends. In DNA, the CDR3 is TGTGCCACCCAGAGGCTGGGCACAGATACGCAGTATTTT. Translating gives CATQRLGTDTQYF.

The chain links TRBV2 to TRBJ1-1; D may be TRBD1 (5 bases). The CDR3 consists of 12 residues. CDR1 and CDR2 from the germline V gene are SNHLY and FYNNEI. V shed 6 bases and J shed 6 bases, with 11 bases lying between them. Here the CDR3 reads CASRNRDPEAFF. In DNA, the CDR3 is TGTGCCAGCAGAAATCGGGACCCTGAAGCTTTCTTT.

Points on this clone: At one end the junction does not follow the germline gene, possibly because of a read error. The same CDR3 can be traced to other DNA sequences in this sample. The gene calls are TRBV19 and TRBJ1-5; tentative D call: TRBD1 (5 bases). Germline CDR1 and CDR2: LNHDA and SQIVND (reference sequence). This CDR3 is 15 amino acids long. Written as DNA, the CDR3 is TGTGCTAGTAGTGCCCGGGCGGGGGGCAATCAGCCCCAGCATTTT. Amino acids: CASSARAGGNQPQHF.

This rearrangement joins TRBV15 to TRBJ2-7; D possibly corresponds to TRBD1 (5 bases). The germline gives CDR1 LNHNV, CDR2 YYDKDF (reference sequence). V dropped 7 bases and J dropped 0 bases, with 10 bases sitting between them. The CDR3 spans 13 residues. The CDR3: CATNRTYSYEQYF. The CDR3 DNA reads as TGTGCCACCAACCGGACATACTCCTACGAGCAGTACTTC.

The V and J genes are TRBV5-1 and TRBJ2-7, with D perhaps matching TRBD2 (5 bases). V was cut by 0 bases and J by 5 bases, with 9 bases left in between. Germline V CDR1 and CDR2: SGHRS, YFSETQ. This CDR3 is built from 13 residues. In nucleotides, the CDR3 is TGCGCCAGCAGCTTGGTTTCCGGGGACGAGCAGTACTTC. Protein: CASSLVSGDEQYF.